This T cell receptor (beta chain) was sequenced in a study of tissue T cells after allogeneic stem cell transplantation. J was trimmed by 9 bases and V by 4 bases; bases with no gene match: 11. The germline V gene encodes CDR1 SGHTA and CDR2 FQGNSA. The CDR3 runs 15 residues. Some clones are missing from TCRdb's copy, which holds only in-frame ones; the method was immunoSEQ multiplex PCR. The table records approximately 45,000 clones, about nine tenths of them present only once. Here the sequenced sample was blood, taken before transplantation. The chain has TRBV7-2 and TRBJ2-1, with TRBD2 identical over 8 bases. This receptor was taken from a woman aged 35-75 years who later had graft-versus-host disease after an allogeneic stem cell transplant. CDR3 nucleotide sequence: TGTGCCAGCAGCTCTTCCGGACTAGCTCGGGGTGAGCAGTTCTTC. Translation: CASSSSGLARGEQFF.